The next 8 T cell receptor beta chains were all read from a single sample in a study of early T cells in non-severe SARS-CoV-2 infection (dated by TCRdb to about 2021). The method behind the library was 5' RACE. The sequencer listed for this sample is NextSeq 500. TCRdb trimmed the raw reads at Q25, called clones with MiXCR and kept productive beta chains. For every CDR3 protein sequence, its rows merge into one entry that carries the most common genes and DNA. The sample yields about 62,000 distinct CDR3 sequences; roughly a tenth were counted once. Of the sample, around 1.3% falls within the top ten clones. Sequencing input: whole blood. The receptors derive from an adult who was a healthcare worker with PCR-confirmed SARS-CoV-2 infection or an uninfected control (not recorded which).

The gene calls are TRBV5-1 and TRBJ2-3; D is perhaps TRBD2 (6 bases). The CDR3 is 12 amino acids. CDR1 SGHRS and CDR2 YFSETQ come from the germline V gene. Trimming left V 4 bases short and J 6 bases short, with 9 bases between. The CDR3 loop is CASSTGGDTQYF. The CDR3 DNA reads TGCGCCAGCAGCACAGGAGGGGATACGCAGTATTTT.

This clonotype was seen repeatedly, ten times or more. V is TRBV11-3 and J is TRBJ2-1; a possible D gene is TRBD2 (5 bases). Trimming left V 5 bases short and J 4 bases short, with 15 bases between. Per germline, CDR1 SGHNT and CDR2 YENEEA. The CDR3 runs to 15 residues. The CDR3, as DNA: TGTGCCAGCAGCCTAACCCGGGGAACTTACAATGAGCAGTTCTTC. It yields the protein CASSLTRGTYNEQFF.

The chain uses TRBV9 and TRBJ2-1, with D perhaps TRBD1 (6 bases). The V end was cut by 4 bases, the J end by 6 bases, with 11 bases between. Germline assignment: CDR1 SGDLS and CDR2 YYNGEE. The CDR3 has 13 amino acids. The CDR3 DNA sequence: TGTGCCAGCAGCAAAAGGGGGATCAATGAGCAGTTCTTC. Translating it yields CASSKRGINEQFF. The complete variable domain, with remaining parts taken from reference TRBV9 and TRBJ2-1, reads DSGVTQTPKHLITATGQRVTLRCSPRSGDLSVYWYQQSLDQGLQFLIQYYNGEERAKGNILERFSAQQFPDLHSELNLSSLELGDSALYFCASSKRGINEQFFGPGTRLTVL.

This clonotype was seen only a few times. J is TRBJ1-1 and V is TRBV5-4; 7 bases agree with TRBD1. The CDR3 runs 13 residues. With V trimmed by 4 bases and J by 6 bases, 6 bases remained unmatched. Per germline, CDR1 SGHNT and CDR2 YYREEE (reference sequence). CDR3 in DNA: TGTGCCAGCAGCCCGACAGGGTACTCTGAAGCTTTCTTT. This gives the protein CASSPTGYSEAFF.

The chain carries TRBV5-6 and TRBJ1-6, with 7 bases matching TRBD1. Trimming cost V 3 bases and J 9 bases; bases outside gene matches: 9. The length of the CDR3 is 15 residues. Germline V gene sequence: CDR1 SGHDT, CDR2 YYEEEE. CDR3 residues: CASSYDRAGVSPLHF. CDR3 nucleotides: TGTGCCAGCAGCTACGACAGGGCCGGGGTTTCACCCCTCCACTTT.

The V and J genes are TRBV2 and TRBJ1-1, with D unresolved. Germline-derived CDR1 and CDR2 are SNHLY and FYNNEI. The CDR3 totals 16 residues. Trimming stripped 5 bases from V and 0 bases from J, with 16 bases between. This CDR3 reads CASSSFTGNLNTEAFF. The CDR3 coding sequence is TGTGCCAGCAGTTCATTCACCGGAAACCTGAACACTGAAGCTTTCTTT.

This clonotype was observed at least ten times. V usage is TRBV6-6 and J usage is TRBJ1-4, with 9 bases identical to TRBD1. V lost 4 bases to trimming and J lost 7 bases; unmatched junction nucleotides: 7. This CDR3 is 15 amino acids long. Germline V gene data show CDR1 as MNHNY and CDR2 as SVGAGI (reference sequence). The CDR3 coding sequence is TGTGCCAGCAGTTCCGGACAGGGGATAGGTGAAAAACTGTTTTTT. It yields the protein CASSSGQGIGEKLFF.

This clonotype was recorded at least ten times. The V call is TRBV3-1, the J call TRBJ1-2; 8 bases align to TRBD1. The ends lost 4 bases at V and 8 bases at J; junction bases unmatched: 6. Germline CDR1 and CDR2: LGHDT and YNNKEL (reference sequence). The length of the CDR3 is 13 residues. In DNA form, the CDR3 reads TGTGCCAGCAGCCTGAGGACAGGGTCAGGCTACACCTTC. Amino acid sequence: CASSLRTGSGYTF.